This TCR beta chain was sequenced for a study of blood T cell repertoires in COVID-19. Libraries were prepared by immunoSEQ multiplex PCR; TCRdb keeps only in-frame clonotypes and omits some of them. The sample records roughly 150,000 clones, less than 85% being singletons. This CDR3 region has 13 residues. The germline V and J ends were trimmed by 6 bases and 5 bases, with 14 bases remaining between them. From germline, CDR1 is ENHRY and CDR2 SYGVKD. Participant reports of clinical history set cohort assignment. Those designated as exposed participants met a COVID-19 case within 2 weeks before study entry.

V gene TRBV10-3 combines with J gene TRBJ2-7; weak D call: TRBD1 (6 bases). The receptor comes from a woman under 30 who had been exposed to COVID-19. The source material was PBMCs or T cells enriched from blood (not recorded which). The CDR3 sequence is CAIRAMGANEQYF. In nucleotides, the CDR3 is TGTGCCATCAGGGCTATGGGGGCCAACGAGCAGTACTTC.